These 15 T cell receptor beta chains were sequenced from one sample in a study of T cell changes during pregnancy in multiple sclerosis. The table came from immunoSEQ multiplex PCR; TCRdb's copy has only in-frame clones and leaves some out. This table has around 64,000 clones, about 90% appearing once. This material consisted of CD4+ T cells from peripheral blood mononuclear cells, taken after pregnancy. The receptors originated from a female donor with multiple sclerosis, enrolled in a pregnancy study.

The rearrangement joins TRBV6-6 to TRBJ1-1, with 10 bases matching TRBD1. This CDR3 comprises 15 residues. V gave up 5 bases and J gave up 4 bases; unmatched junction bases: 7. The germline V gene encodes CDR1 MNHNY and CDR2 SVGAGI (reference sequence). The CDR3 sequence is CASSTGTGVFTEAFF. The DNA for the CDR3 is TGTGCCAGCAGTACCGGGACAGGGGTTTTCACTGAAGCTTTCTTT.

This chain joins TRBV11-2 and TRBJ1-1; maybe TRBD1 (5 bases). V shed 1 base and J shed 0 bases, with 9 bases lying between them. Germline V gives CDR1 SGHAT, CDR2 FQNNGV. This CDR3 spans 15 amino acids. Written as DNA, the CDR3 is TGTGCCAGCAGCTTAGTCGGAGGGGTGAACACTGAAGCTTTCTTT. Its translation is CASSLVGGVNTEAFF. The complete variable domain, with remaining parts taken from reference TRBV11-2 and TRBJ1-1, reads EAGVAQSPRYKIIEKRQSVAFWCNPISGHATLYWYQQILGQGPKLLIQFQNNGVVDDSQLPKDRFSAERLKGVDSTLKIQPAKLEDSAVYLCASSLVGGVNTEAFFGQGTRLTVV.

This clone was seen once. This chain joins TRBV11-2 and TRBJ2-7, with 11 positions matching TRBD2. With V trimmed by 5 bases and J by 0 bases, 3 bases remained unmatched. The germline V gene has CDR1 SGHAT and CDR2 FQNNGV. This CDR3 has 15 amino acids. The chain's CDR3 is CASSPGLAGSYEQYF. The CDR3 DNA reads as TGTGCCAGCAGCCCCGGACTAGCGGGCTCCTACGAGCAGTACTTC.

This chain joins TRBV2 and TRBJ2-5; 12 bases are a match to TRBD1. Germline assignment: CDR1 SNHLY and CDR2 FYNNEI. Trimming cost V 5 bases and J 4 bases; bases outside gene matches: 5. The CDR3 has 15 amino acids. DNA of the CDR3: TGTGCCAGCAGTTGGGACAGGGGGCAAGTAGAGACCCAGTACTTC. Translation: CASSWDRGQVETQYF.

This clone was seen only once. The chain recombines TRBV6-1 with TRBJ1-5; D gene uncertain. V was shortened by 1 base and J by 6 bases, with 10 bases between the two germline ends. The V gene's germline CDR1 is MNHNS and CDR2 SASEGT. The CDR3 runs to 14 residues. The DNA of the CDR3 is TGTGCCAGCAGTGAAGTCAGTGGCGGTCAGCCCCAGCATTTT. It specifies CASSEVSGGQPQHF.

This chain joins TRBV6-5 and TRBJ1-2, with 10 bases fitting TRBD1. V shed 6 bases, J shed 4 bases, and the junction held 5 bases outside the gene matches. The CDR3 extends over 14 amino acids. The germline CDR1 and CDR2 sequences are MNHEY and SVGAGI. The CDR3 DNA is TGTGCCAGCAGGCCGGGACAGGGGCCCTATGGCTACACCTTC. Its translation is CASRPGQGPYGYTF.

This chain uses TRBV18 with TRBJ2-1, with a weak D call TRBD2 (5 bases). CDR3 length: 16 amino acids. Germline lookup yields CDR1 KGHSH and CDR2 LQKENI. V was trimmed by 8 bases and J by 6 bases, leaving 23 bases between them. Written as DNA, the CDR3 is TGTGCCAGCCATACCGGATTAGGCCTGAGGGCCAATGAGCAGTTCTTC. This sequence encodes CASHTGLGLRANEQFF.

This clone occurred once. The chain recombines TRBV9 with TRBJ2-7, with 10 nucleotides matching TRBD2. The germline gives CDR1 SGDLS, CDR2 YYNGEE. The CDR3 is made up of 16 amino acids. V dropped 4 bases and J dropped 0; count of bases not matched to a gene: 7. CDR3 sequence reads: CASSPPGLASSYEQYF. In nucleotides, the CDR3 is TGTGCCAGCAGCCCTCCGGGACTAGCGAGCTCCTACGAGCAGTACTTC. Together with reference TRBV9 and TRBJ2-7, the CDR3 gives the full variable domain: DSGVTQTPKHLITATGQRVTLRCSPRSGDLSVYWYQQSLDQGLQFLIQYYNGEERAKGNILERFSAQQFPDLHSELNLSSLELGDSALYFCASSPPGLASSYEQYFGPGTRLTVT.

In its sample, this clone was seen once. The chain joins TRBV18 to TRBJ2-7; D call uncertain. There are 13 residues in the CDR3. The germline V gene has CDR1 KGHSH and CDR2 LQKENI. Trimming shortened V by 3 bases and J by 2 bases, and 8 bases separated the two germline ends. Here the CDR3 DNA reads TGTGCCAGCTCACCTCGACACCCCTACGAGCAGTACTTC. It encodes CASSPRHPYEQYF.

The chain employs TRBV29-1 and TRBJ1-1; no clear D. Germline V CDR1 and CDR2: SQVTM, ANQGSEA. V lost 1 base and J 2 bases, leaving 8 bases between the germline ends. The CDR3 has 13 residues. CDR3 sequence: CSVEGRRNTEAFF. In DNA, the CDR3 is TGCAGCGTTGAAGGGAGGAGAAACACTGAAGCTTTCTTT.

The chain joins TRBV28 to TRBJ1-5, with 7 bases fitting TRBD1. J lost 0 bases, V lost 8 bases, and 13 bases had no gene match. There are 17 residues in the CDR3. Germline assignment: CDR1 MDHEN and CDR2 SYDVKM. This CDR3 is CASDETGAPYSNQPQHF. The CDR3 DNA sequence: TGTGCCAGCGACGAAACAGGGGCCCCCTATAGCAATCAGCCCCAGCATTTT.

The chain recombines TRBV5-6 with TRBJ1-1; 10 positions match TRBD1. Trimming removed 3 bases from V and 4 bases from J; junction bases left unmatched: 9. This CDR3 contains 16 residues. The germline V gene has CDR1 SGHDT and CDR2 YYEEEE. CDR3 loop: CASSWSLRTGGTEAFF. In DNA form, the CDR3 reads TGTGCCAGCAGCTGGTCCCTTAGGACAGGGGGCACTGAAGCTTTCTTT.

V gene TRBV9 combines with J gene TRBJ2-2; 9 positions match TRBD1. CDR3 length equals 14 residues. CDR1 and CDR2 (germline): SGDLS, YYNGEE. CDR3 sequence reads: CAARQGVNTGELFF. CDR3 nucleotide sequence: TGTGCAGCGCGACAGGGGGTGAACACCGGGGAGCTGTTTTTT.

V gene TRBV7-6 combines with J gene TRBJ1-1; 8 bases are shared with TRBD1. The CDR3 spans 14 residues. Losses at the gene ends were 3 bases for V and 1 base for J; bases not matched to a gene: 1. In germline, CDR1 is SGHVS, CDR2 FNYEAQ. CDR3 DNA sequence: TGTGCCAGCAGCTTGGGGACAGGGAACACTGAAGCTTTCTTT. Translation gives CASSLGTGNTEAFF.

This chain connects TRBV2 to TRBJ1-5; weak D call: TRBD1 (5 bases). This CDR3 is built from 14 residues. V lost 4 bases to trimming and J lost 0 bases, with 7 bases between them. Germline V gene lookup returns CDR1 SNHLY and CDR2 FYNNEI. For the CDR3, the DNA is TGTGCCAGCAGTGGGCAGGGTAGCAATCAGCCCCAGCATTTT. This encodes CASSGQGSNQPQHF.